This record covers a single TCR beta chain. Its antigen is unknown. This sample is drawn from a study of T cell responses to AZD1222 COVID-19 vaccine. Study at large: Analyses pooled second doses at about 4 or about 12 weeks. Study observations and caveats: CD4 TCRs covered the whole spike, strongest at regions 160-218 and 743-854. Donors, mostly white British, included more females; clonal diversity was possibly underestimated. Two AZD1222 doses significantly raised spike-specific TCR breadth and depth over controls.

Here immunoSEQ multiplex PCR was the method, and the copy in TCRdb shows in-frame clones only, minus some. The repertoire holds 130,000 or so clones, about 94% seen once, with more than 4.5% in the top ten. Germline CDR1 and CDR2: SGDLS and YYNGEE. Deletions cut 3 bases from V and 3 bases from J, with 20 bases between. This CDR3 comprises 17 residues. The chain employs TRBV9 and TRBJ2-3, with D possibly being TRBD1 (7 bases). The sample was peripheral blood, taken on day 0 of AZD1222 vaccination. The sequence was obtained from an adult in good health. The CDR3 region has the DNA TGTGCCAGCAGCGGTAGAAAAAGGACAGGAGGGACAGATACGCAGTATTTT. Amino acid sequence: CASSGRKRTGGTDTQYF.